This is a list of T cell receptor beta chains from one sample in a study of CD8 T cells in ankylosing spondylitis. TCRdb independently ran MiXCR on the 5' RACE reads; one entry per CDR3 protein. Of about 130,000 distinct CDR3 sequences listed, 6% to 8% are singletons. The sequenced sample consisted of blood, either unsorted or a sorted T cell fraction (not recorded which). These receptor sequences come from a female donor with ankylosing spondylitis or in good health (not recorded which). The conserved cysteine and the conserved F or W are not part of the CDR3 here. The D gene is left open where the match is weak.

CDR3,V,length,D
SAQRDRADTQY,TRBV20-1,11,TRBD1
ASSPQGFGEQY,TRBV7-3,11,TRBD1
ASSYTVASEQF,TRBV6-2/TRBV6-3,11,NA
ASSLGRGAFRETQY,TRBV7-9,14,NA
SAIYSNQPQH,TRBV20-1,10,NA
ASMGRRQGPYTEAF,TRBV11-1,14,TRBD1
ASSFRGLEAF,TRBV12-3/TRBV12-4,10,NA
ASSWEGQGNQPQH,TRBV5-5,13,TRBD1
ASILVNQGLYEQY,TRBV7-2,13,NA
ASSQGLAGGVYNEQF,TRBV3-1,15,TRBD2
ASSSWGSSVGEQY,TRBV6-2/TRBV6-3,13,NA
ASSPADGAYNEQF,TRBV7-6,13,NA
ASSPRTPYQETQY,TRBV5-1,13,NA
ASFSGANVLT,TRBV5-1,10,NA
ASSPGWQGATTGELF,TRBV7-8,15,TRBD1
ASRGQVNPTDTQY,TRBV5-1,13,NA
ATSDLGRQGVF,TRBV24-1,11,TRBD1
ASSPERGLDSYNEQF,TRBV7-9,15,TRBD2
ASSPTGITEQF,TRBV18,11,NA
ASSANDRGVNSPLH,TRBV18,14,TRBD1
ARTGIRNEQF,TRBV28,10,TRBD1
ASSPGQLYGYT,TRBV18,11,NA
SVDRLQGAGYNEQF,TRBV29-1,14,TRBD1
ASKDSSGNTGELF,TRBV5-1,13,NA
ARDRGSGNTIY,TRBV30,11,TRBD1
ASSQTGTGFPLDYGYT,TRBV4-1,16,TRBD1
ASSEAAGPYEQY,TRBV19,12,NA
ASSPSEVAGTYEQY,TRBV19,14,TRBD2
AWGPNTEAF,TRBV30,9,NA
ASSLFGSGEGF,TRBV7-2,11,TRBD2
ASSQYDGATSNEQF,TRBV3-1,14,NA
ASSPGLTGDRETQY,TRBV5-1,14,NA
ASSLAVAGEYREQF,TRBV11-1,14,TRBD2
ASSPGGNTIY,TRBV12-3/TRBV12-4,10,NA
ASSFMVNTEAF,TRBV11-3,11,NA
ASSQAGTGRANYGYT,TRBV4-1,15,NA
ASSLNLAGDNEQF,TRBV12-3/TRBV12-4,13,TRBD2
ASSLGQTAAEAF,TRBV7-2,12,NA
SVGLRGSIQETQY,TRBV29-1,13,NA
ASRMTGTSHPETDTQY,TRBV28,16,TRBD2
SVEDGGAAEKLF,TRBV29-1,12,NA
SALAGGANTEAF,TRBV20-1,12,NA
ASSPPSLAAEQY,TRBV18,12,NA
ASSFGLLNTEAF,TRBV7-6,12,NA
ASSYWASGGPSSYNEQF,TRBV6-2/TRBV6-3,17,TRBD2
ASSPQVGQETQY,TRBV7-2,12,NA
ASSRRNTGTDTQY,TRBV5-1,13,NA
ASSFGGGRVNTEAF,TRBV5-1,14,NA
ASSLATDSSPLH,TRBV5-1,12,NA
SVSVLVGGYT,TRBV29-1,10,NA
SVALAGEWETQY,TRBV29-1,12,NA
ASGQGAYNSPLH,TRBV7-6,12,TRBD1
ASSLAGQGARGLKSPLH,TRBV7-6,17,TRBD1
ASSRLSTVMNTEAF,TRBV7-9,14,NA
ASRSGAPNTEAF,TRBV6-1,12,NA